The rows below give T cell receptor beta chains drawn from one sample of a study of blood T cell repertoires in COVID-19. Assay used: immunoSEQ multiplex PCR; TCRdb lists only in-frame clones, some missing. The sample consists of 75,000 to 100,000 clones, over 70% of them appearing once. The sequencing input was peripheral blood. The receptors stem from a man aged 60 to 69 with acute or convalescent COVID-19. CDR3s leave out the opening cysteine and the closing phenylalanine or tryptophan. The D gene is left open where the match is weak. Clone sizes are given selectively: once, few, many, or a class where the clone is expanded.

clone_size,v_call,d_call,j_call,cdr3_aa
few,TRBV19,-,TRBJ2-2,ASSIARGELF
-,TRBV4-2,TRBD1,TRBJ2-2,ASSQLRTGNTGELF
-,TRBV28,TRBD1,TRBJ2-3,ASNLQGAHADTQY
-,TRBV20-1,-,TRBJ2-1,SASAPSTRDEQF
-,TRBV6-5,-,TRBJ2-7,ASSYFQDDAEQY
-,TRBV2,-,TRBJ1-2,ASSESRQGTYGYT
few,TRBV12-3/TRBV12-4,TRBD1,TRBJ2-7,ASNRQGNYEQY
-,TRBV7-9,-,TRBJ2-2,ASSAKLTENTGELF
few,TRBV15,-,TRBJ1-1,ATSRDSRDFTEAF
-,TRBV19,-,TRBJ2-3,ASNRYGGPQYTDTQY
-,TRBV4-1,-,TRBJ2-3,ASSQVGESSTDTQY
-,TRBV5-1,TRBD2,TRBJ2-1,ASASQWTSGRYNEQF
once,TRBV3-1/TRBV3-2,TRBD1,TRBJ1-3,ASSSGGGTGNTIY
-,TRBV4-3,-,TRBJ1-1,ASSQEWGQNTEAF
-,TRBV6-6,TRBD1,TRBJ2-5,ASSQMSRQGQETQY
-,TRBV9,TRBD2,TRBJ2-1,ASSPTGLAGGLGYNEQF